This T cell receptor (beta chain) was recorded in a study of T cell repertoires in cytomegalovirus infection. Notes on this clonotype: The antigen remains unidentified.

The germline V and J ends were trimmed by 0 bases and 3 bases, with 9 bases remaining between them. CDR1 is DFQATT, CDR2 SNEGSKA, per germline (reference sequence). The CDR3 extends over 14 amino acids. TCRdb called the reads again in MiXCR, with one record for every CDR3 protein. The sample shows about 570,000 distinct CDR3 sequences, under 45% of them seen only once. Regarding the study as a whole: Carriers of CMV plus the relevant HLA were identified by cumulative public TCR beta family frequency.

Material: cultured PBMCs, obtained from culture after CMV antigen stimulation. This chain connects TRBV20-1 to TRBJ1-5, with D hard to call. The clonotype originates from a human donor in good health (CMV status not recorded). Some clones in this sample may be carry-over from other donors' samples. The CDR3 loop is CSARDWIHNQPQHF. CDR3 nucleotides: TGCAGTGCTAGAGATTGGATACACAATCAGCCCCAGCATTTT.